This TCR beta chain was profiled in a study of cytomegalovirus exposure and HLA in healthy donors. Study at large: The roughly 130 validation repertoires used the same platform as the roughly 670 first-cohort repertoires, a later analysis reported.

Trimming took 1 base from V and 4 from J, leaving 10 bases between them. The CDR3 spans 14 residues. CDR1 is KGHSH and CDR2 is LQKENI in the germline V gene. Only in-frame clones appear in the TCRdb table, and some are missing; sequencing was by immunoSEQ multiplex PCR. The sample has about 65,000 clones; approximately 90% are singletons. The clonotype was recovered from a young woman in good health and CMV-seronegative. The V gene is TRBV18, the J gene TRBJ1-2, with D perhaps TRBD1 (6 bases). The sample comprised PBMCs. CDR3 loop: CASSPQGQFYGYTF. CDR3 DNA: TGTGCCAGCTCACCACAAGGACAGTTCTATGGCTACACCTTC. The whole variable domain, remainder taken from reference TRBV18 and TRBJ1-2, is NAGVMQNPRHLVRRRGQEARLRCSPMKGHSHVYWYRQLPEEGLKFMVYLQKENIIDESGMPKERFSAEFPKEGPSILRIQQVVRGDSAAYFCASSPQGQFYGYTFGSGTRLTVV.